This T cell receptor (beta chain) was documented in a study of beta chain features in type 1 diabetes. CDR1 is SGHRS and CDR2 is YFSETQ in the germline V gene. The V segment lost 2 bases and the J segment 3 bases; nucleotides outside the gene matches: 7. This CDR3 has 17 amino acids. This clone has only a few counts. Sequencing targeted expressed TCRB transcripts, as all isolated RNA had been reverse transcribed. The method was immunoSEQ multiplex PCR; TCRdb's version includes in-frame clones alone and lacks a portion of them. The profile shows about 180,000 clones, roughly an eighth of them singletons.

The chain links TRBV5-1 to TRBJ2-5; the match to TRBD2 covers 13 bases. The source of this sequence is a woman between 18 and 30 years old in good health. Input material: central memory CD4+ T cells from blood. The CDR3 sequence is CASSFGGLAGAKETQYF. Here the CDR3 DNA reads TGCGCCAGCAGCTTCGGTGGACTAGCGGGAGCCAAAGAGACCCAGTACTTC. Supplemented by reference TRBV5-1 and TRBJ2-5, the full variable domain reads KAGVTQTPRYLIKTRGQQVTLSCSPISGHRSVSWYQQTPGQGLQFLFEYFSETQRNKGNFPGRFSGRQFSNSRSEMNVSTLELGDSALYLCASSFGGLAGAKETQYFGPGTRLLVL.